The clone carrying this T cell receptor beta chain was detected ten times or more. Its antigen is unidentified. CDR1 is SGHRS and CDR2 is YFSETQ in the germline V gene. This CDR3 is built from 15 residues. The V gene end was trimmed by 3 bases and the J gene end by 8 bases; junction bases not matched to a gene: 7. The sample belongs to a study of post-analysis software for immune sequencing data. Study-level results: Controls showed significantly higher normalized Chao1 diversity than did multiple sclerosis patients. Patients showed TRBV5-6, TRBV5-1 and TRBV20-1 among about five TRBV segments more frequent than in controls.

Sequencing libraries made from TCR beta cDNA carried unique molecular identifiers. TCRdb re-called the PCR reads through MiXCR, storing one row per CDR3 protein. The sample gives roughly 200,000 distinct CDR3 sequences, approximately 29% of which show up once; roughly 3.4% is in the top ten. The specimen was blood. This receptor was identified in a girl aged 2-17 years with multiple sclerosis. V and J are TRBV5-1 and TRBJ2-4, with 11 bases aligning to TRBD2. CDR3 nucleotide sequence: TGCGCCAGCAGCTCCTCTGTAGCGGGGGGGCACATTCAGTACTTC. Protein product: CASSSSVAGGHIQYF.